This T cell receptor (beta chain) was sequenced for a study of blood T cell repertoires in COVID-19. Overall study context: Acute and convalescent COVID-19 samples came from the United States, Italy and Spain. The analysed material was cDNA or gDNA that came from T cells, B-cell-depleted T cells, or PBMCs.

The Seattle patients, enrolled during active infection, were followed longitudinally. Germline loops: CDR1 ENHRY, CDR2 SYGVKD. The CDR3 extends over 19 amino acids. Trimming took 3 bases from V and 0 from J; bases not matched to a gene: 11. As handled by the study authors: Reference gene primers were amplified, and this amplification served to estimate nucleated cell counts. Sequencing used immunoSEQ multiplex PCR; TCRdb keeps in-frame clones, though not all of them. The DNA was the basis for D and trimming; V, J and clone size are from that table. This table holds tens of thousands of clones, 75% to 80% found once.

The sample taken for sequencing was peripheral blood. The rearrangement joins TRBV10-3 to TRBJ2-6, with 7 bases aligning to TRBD1. The sequence came from a man in his 70s with COVID-19, enrolled during active disease. The CDR3 DNA reads TGTGCCATCAGTGATGGGCTCCGGGACAGCAACTCTGGGGCCAACGTCCTGACTTTC. It codes for CAISDGLRDSNSGANVLTF.